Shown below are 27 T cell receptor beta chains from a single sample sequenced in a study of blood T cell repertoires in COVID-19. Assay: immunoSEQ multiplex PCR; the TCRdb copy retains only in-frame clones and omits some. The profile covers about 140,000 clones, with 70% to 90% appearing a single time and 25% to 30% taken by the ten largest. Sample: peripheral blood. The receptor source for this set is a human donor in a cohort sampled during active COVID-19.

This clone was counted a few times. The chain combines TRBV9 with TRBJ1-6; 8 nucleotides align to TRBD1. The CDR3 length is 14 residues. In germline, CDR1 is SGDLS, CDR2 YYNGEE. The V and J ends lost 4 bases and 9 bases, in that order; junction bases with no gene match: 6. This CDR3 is CASSSGGRGSPLHF. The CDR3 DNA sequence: TGTGCCAGCAGCTCAGGGGGCAGGGGTTCACCCCTCCACTTT.

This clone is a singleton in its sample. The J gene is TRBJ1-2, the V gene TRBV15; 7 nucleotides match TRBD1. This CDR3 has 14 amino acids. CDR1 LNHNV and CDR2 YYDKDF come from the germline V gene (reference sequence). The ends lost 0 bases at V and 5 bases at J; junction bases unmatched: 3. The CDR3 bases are TGTGCCACCAGCAGAGAAGGGACAGTATATGGCTACACCTTC. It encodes CATSREGTVYGYTF.

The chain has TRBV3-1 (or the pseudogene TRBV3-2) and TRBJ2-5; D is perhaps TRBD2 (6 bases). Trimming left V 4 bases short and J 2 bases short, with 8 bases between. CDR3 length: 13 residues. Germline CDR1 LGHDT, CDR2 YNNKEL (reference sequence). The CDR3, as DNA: TGTGCCAGCAGCCCCCGGGAGCAAGAGACCCAGTACTTC. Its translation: CASSPREQETQYF.

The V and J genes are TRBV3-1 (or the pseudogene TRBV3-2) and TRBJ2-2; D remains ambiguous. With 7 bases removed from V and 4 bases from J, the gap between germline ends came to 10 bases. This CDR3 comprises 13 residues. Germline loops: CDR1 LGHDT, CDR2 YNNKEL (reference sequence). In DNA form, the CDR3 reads TGTGCCAGCATATCTCGGGTCACCGGGGAGCTGTTTTTT. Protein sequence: CASISRVTGELFF.

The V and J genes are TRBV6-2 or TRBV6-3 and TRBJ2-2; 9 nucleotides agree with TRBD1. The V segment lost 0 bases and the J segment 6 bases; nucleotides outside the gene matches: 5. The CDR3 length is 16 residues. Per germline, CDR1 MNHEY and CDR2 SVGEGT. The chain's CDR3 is CASSYSRTGEAGELFF. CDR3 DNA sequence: TGTGCCAGCAGTTACTCAAGGACAGGGGAGGCCGGGGAGCTGTTTTTT.

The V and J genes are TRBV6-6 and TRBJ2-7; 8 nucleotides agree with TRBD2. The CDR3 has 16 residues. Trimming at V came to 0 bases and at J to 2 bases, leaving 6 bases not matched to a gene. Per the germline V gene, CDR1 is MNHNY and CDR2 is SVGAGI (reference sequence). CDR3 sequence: CASSYSLAALAYEQYF. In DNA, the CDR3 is TGTGCCAGCAGTTACTCACTAGCGGCCTTGGCCTACGAGCAGTACTTC.

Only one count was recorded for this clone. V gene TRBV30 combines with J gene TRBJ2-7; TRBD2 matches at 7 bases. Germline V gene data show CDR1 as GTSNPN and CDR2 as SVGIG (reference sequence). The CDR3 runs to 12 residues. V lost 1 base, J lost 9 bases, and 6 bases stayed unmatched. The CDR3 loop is CAWSGGRVRQYF. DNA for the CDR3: TGTGCCTGGAGTGGAGGGAGGGTACGGCAGTACTTC.

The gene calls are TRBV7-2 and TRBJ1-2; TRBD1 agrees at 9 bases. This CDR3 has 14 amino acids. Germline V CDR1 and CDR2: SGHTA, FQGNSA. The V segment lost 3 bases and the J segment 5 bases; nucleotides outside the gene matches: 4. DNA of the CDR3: TGTGCCAGCAGCTTGCGACAGGGGGGGTATGGCTACACCTTC. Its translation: CASSLRQGGYGYTF.

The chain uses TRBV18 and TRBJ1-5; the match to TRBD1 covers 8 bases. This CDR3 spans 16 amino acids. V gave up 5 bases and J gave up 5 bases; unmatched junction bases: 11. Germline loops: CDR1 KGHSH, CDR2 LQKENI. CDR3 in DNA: TGTGCCAGCTCATCCCGGGACAGGACCTCGGATCAGCCCCAGCATTTT. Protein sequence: CASSSRDRTSDQPQHF.

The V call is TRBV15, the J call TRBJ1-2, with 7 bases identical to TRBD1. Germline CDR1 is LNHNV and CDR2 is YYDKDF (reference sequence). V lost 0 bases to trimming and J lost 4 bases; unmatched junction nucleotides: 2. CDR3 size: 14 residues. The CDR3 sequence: CATSRDTGAYGYTF. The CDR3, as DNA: TGTGCCACCAGCAGAGATACAGGGGCCTATGGCTACACCTTC.

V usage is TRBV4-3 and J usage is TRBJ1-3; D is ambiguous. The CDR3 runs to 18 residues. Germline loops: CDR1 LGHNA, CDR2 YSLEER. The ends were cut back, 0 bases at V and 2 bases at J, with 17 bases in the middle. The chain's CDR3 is CASSQDLGSGMTGNTIYF. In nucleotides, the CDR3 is TGCGCCAGCAGCCAAGATCTTGGATCGGGGATGACTGGAAACACCATATATTTT.

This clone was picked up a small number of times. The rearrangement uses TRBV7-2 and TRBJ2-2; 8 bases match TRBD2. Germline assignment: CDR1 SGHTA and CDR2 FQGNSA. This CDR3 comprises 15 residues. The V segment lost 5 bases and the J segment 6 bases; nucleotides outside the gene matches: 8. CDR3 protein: CASSPPGGESGELFF. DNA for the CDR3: TGTGCCAGCAGCCCCCCGGGGGGGGAATCCGGGGAGCTGTTTTTT.

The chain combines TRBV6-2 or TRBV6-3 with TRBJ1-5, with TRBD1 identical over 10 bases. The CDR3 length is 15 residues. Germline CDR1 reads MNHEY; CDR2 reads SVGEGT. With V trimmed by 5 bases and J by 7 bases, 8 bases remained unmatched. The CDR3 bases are TGTGCCAGCAGTACTTGGACAGGGGGTGGCCAGCCCCAGCATTTT. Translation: CASSTWTGGGQPQHF.

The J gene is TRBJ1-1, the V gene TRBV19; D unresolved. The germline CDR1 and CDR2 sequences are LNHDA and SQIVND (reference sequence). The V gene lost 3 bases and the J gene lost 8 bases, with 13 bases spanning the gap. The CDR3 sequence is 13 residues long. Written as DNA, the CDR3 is TGTGCCAGTAGTATCTCCGCTGCGGTCGAAGCTTTCTTT. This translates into CASSISAAVEAFF. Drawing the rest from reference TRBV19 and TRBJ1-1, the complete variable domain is DGGITQSPKYLFRKEGQNVTLSCEQNLNHDAMYWYRQDPGQGLRLIYYSQIVNDFQKGDIAEGYSVSREKKESFPLTVTSAQKNPTAFYLCASSISAAVEAFFGQGTRLTVV.

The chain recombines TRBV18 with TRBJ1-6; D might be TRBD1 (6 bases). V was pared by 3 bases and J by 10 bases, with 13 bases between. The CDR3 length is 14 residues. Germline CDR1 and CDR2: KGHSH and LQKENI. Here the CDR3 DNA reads TGTGCCAGCTCACCCGGGACGAGGGGGTCACCCCTCCACTTT. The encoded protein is CASSPGTRGSPLHF.

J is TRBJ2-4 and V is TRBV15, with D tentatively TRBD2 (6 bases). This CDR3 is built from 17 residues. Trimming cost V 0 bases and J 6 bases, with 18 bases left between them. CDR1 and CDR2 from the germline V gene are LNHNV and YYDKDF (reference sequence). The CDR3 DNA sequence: TGTGCCACCAGCAGAGAACCGTGGAAGGAGGGGAGAAACATTCAGTACTTC. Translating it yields CATSREPWKEGRNIQYF.

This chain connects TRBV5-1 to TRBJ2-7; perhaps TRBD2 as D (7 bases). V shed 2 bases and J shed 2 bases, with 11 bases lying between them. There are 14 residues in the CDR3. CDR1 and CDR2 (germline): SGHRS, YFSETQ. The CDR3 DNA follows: TGCGCCAGCAGCTTCGGGGGGCGACCCTACGAGCAGTACTTC. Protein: CASSFGGRPYEQYF.

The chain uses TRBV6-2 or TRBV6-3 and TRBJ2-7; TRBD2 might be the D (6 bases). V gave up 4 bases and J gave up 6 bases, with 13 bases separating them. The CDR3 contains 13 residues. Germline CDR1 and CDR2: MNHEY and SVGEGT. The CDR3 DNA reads TGTGCCAGCAGTTCCCGCCCCGGGGGCGAGCAGTACTTC. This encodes CASSSRPGGEQYF.

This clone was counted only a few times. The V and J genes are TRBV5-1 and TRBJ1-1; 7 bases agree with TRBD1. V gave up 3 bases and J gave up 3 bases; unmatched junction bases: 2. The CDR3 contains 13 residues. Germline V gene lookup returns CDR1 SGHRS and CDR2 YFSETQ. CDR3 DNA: TGCGCCAGCAGCTATACAGGGGACACTGAAGCTTTCTTT. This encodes CASSYTGDTEAFF.

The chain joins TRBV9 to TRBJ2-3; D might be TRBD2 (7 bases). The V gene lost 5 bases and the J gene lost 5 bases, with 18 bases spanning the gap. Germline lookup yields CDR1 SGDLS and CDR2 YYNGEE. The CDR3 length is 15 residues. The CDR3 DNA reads TGTGCCAGCAGTAGGTCGGGGGGCGTAAGAGATACGCAGTATTTT. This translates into CASSRSGGVRDTQYF.

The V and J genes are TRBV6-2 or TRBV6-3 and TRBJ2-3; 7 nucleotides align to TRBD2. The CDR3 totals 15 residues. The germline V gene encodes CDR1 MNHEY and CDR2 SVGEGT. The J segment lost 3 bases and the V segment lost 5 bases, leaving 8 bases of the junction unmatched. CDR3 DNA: TGTGCCAGCAGTCCCCTCCGGACTAGTACAGATACGCAGTATTTT. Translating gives CASSPLRTSTDTQYF.

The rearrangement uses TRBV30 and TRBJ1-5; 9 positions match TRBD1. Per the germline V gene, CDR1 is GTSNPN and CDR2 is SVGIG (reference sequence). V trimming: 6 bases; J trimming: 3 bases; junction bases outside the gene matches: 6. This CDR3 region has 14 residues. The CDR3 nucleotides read TGTGCCTGCGGACAGGGGACCCTCAATCAGCCCCAGCATTTT. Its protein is CACGQGTLNQPQHF. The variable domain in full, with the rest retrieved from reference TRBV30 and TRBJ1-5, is SQTIHQWPATLVQPVGSPLSLECTVEGTSNPNLYWYRQAAGRGLQLLFYSVGIGQISSEVPQNLSASRPQDRQFILSSKKLLLSDSGFYLCACGQGTLNQPQHFGDGTRLSIL.

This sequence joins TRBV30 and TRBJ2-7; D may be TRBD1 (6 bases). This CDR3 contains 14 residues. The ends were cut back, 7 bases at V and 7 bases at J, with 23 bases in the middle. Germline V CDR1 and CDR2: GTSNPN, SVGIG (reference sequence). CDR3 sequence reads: CALGGGHTFREQYF. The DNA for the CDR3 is TGTGCCTTGGGTGGGGGCCACACATTCAGGGAGCAGTACTTC. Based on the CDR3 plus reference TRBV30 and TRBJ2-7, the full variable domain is SQTIHQWPATLVQPVGSPLSLECTVEGTSNPNLYWYRQAAGRGLQLLFYSVGIGQISSEVPQNLSASRPQDRQFILSSKKLLLSDSGFYLCALGGGHTFREQYFGPGTRLTVT.

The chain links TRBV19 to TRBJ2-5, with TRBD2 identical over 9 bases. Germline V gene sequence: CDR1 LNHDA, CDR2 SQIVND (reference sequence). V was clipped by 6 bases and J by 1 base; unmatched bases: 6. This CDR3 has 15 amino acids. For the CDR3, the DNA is TGTGCCAGTAGGGGGATAGCGGGGGTCCAAGAGACCCAGTACTTC. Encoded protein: CASRGIAGVQETQYF.

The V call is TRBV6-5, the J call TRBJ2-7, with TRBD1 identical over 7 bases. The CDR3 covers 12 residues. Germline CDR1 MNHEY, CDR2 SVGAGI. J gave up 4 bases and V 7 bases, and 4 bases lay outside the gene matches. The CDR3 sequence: CASTGTAYEQYF. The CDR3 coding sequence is TGTGCCAGCACCGGGACAGCGTACGAGCAGTACTTC.

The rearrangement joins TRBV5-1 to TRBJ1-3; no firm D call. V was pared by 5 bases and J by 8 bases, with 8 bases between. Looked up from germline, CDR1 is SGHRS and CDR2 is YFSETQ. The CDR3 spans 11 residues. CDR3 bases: TGCGCCAGCAGGAGCTCCGACACCATATATTTT. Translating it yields CASRSSDTIYF.

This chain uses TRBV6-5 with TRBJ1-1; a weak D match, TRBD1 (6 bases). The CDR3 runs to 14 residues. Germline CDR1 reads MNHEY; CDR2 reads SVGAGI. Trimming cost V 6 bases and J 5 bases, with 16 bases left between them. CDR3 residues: CASRLHGGRTEAFF. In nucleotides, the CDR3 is TGTGCCAGCAGGCTCCACGGGGGGCGAACTGAAGCTTTCTTT.